What follows describes a single T cell receptor (beta chain). Its antigen is as yet unknown. Mismatch with germline at one junction end may stem from a read error. CDR3 length: 16 amino acids. CDR1 is SGHRS and CDR2 is YFSETQ in the germline V gene. The data stem from a study of cytomegalovirus exposure and HLA in healthy donors. Study outcomes and limitations: A later analysis associated 15,000 or so TCR beta sequences with HLA alleles at a 0.05 false discovery rate. As a later analysis showed, a missense DCLRE1C variant was linked to trimming of TCR beta V- and J-genes.

PCR was performed using 60 Vbeta and 13 Jbeta primers. TCRdb keeps only in-frame clones here, not all; method: immunoSEQ multiplex PCR. Counted here are approximately 140,000 clones, about four fifths occurring once; the ten biggest clones make up about 4%. The chain employs TRBV5-1 and TRBJ2-3; 9 positions agree with TRBD2. The source of this sequence is a human donor in good health. The sequenced material came from PBMCs. The CDR3 bases are TGCGCCAGCAGCCCAAGTCCCGGGACTAGCAAAGATACGCAGTATTTT. Its protein is CASSPSPGTSKDTQYF.